This T cell receptor (beta chain) is drawn from a study of shared clonotypes between healthy human individuals. General study points: The genetic and exposure-history diversity represented was limited by few donors.

The V gene's germline CDR1 is MDHEN and CDR2 SYDVKM. The CDR3 extends over 15 amino acids. With 5 bases removed from V and 8 bases from J, the gap between germline ends came to 19 bases. This clone was found once. The antigen remains unidentified. All donors were healthy HIV-negative adults lacking recent acute infections or vaccinations. A 200 ng quantity of DNA, roughly 32,000 T cell genomes, went into the sorted-subset replicate PCRs. Produced via immunoSEQ multiplex PCR; TCRdb's table is partial and in-frame only. The sample contains a few million clones, 93% of which appear only once. This receptor was taken from a man younger than 35 in good health. Some clones in this sample may be carry-over from other donors' samples. The specimen sequenced was naive CD4+ T cells from PBMCs. As to subset: CD45RA+ positively selected. This chain links TRBV28 with TRBJ2-4, with D possibly being TRBD1 (7 bases). The CDR3 DNA follows: TGTGCCAGCAGTGGGAGTCCAGGGGGGAGAGACATTCAGTACTTC. Translation gives CASSGSPGGRDIQYF. The variable domain in full, with the rest retrieved from reference TRBV28 and TRBJ2-4, is DVKVTQSSRYLVKRTGEKVFLECVQDMDHENMFWYRQDPGLGLRLIYFSYDVKMKEKGDIPEGYSVSREKKERFSLILESASTNQTSMYLCASSGSPGGRDIQYFGAGTRLSVL.